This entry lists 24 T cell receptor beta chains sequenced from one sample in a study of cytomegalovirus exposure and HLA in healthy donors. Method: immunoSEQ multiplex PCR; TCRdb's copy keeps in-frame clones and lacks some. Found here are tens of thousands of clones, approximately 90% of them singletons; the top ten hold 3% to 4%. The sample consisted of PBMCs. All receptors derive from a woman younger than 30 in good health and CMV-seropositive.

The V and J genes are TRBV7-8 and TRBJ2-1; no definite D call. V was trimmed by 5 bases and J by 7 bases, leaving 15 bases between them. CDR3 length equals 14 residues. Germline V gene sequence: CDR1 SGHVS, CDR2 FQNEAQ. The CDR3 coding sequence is TGTGCCAGCAGCCCCCACACAGTATCGAATGAGCAGTTCTTC. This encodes CASSPHTVSNEQFF.

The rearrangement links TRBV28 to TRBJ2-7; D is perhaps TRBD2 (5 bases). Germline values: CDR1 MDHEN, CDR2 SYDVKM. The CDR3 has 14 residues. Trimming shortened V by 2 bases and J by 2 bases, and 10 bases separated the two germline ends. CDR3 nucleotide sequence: TGTGCCAGCAGTTTACGCGGGTGGGCCTACGAGCAGTACTTC. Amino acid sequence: CASSLRGWAYEQYF.

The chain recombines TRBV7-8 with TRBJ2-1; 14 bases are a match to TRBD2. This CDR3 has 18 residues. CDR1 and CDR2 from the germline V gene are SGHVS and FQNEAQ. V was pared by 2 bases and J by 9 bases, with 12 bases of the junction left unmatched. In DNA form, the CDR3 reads TGTGCCAGCAGCTTACAGGCCGGGACTAGCGGGGGAGGTGGTGAGCAGTTCTTC. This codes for CASSLQAGTSGGGGEQFF.

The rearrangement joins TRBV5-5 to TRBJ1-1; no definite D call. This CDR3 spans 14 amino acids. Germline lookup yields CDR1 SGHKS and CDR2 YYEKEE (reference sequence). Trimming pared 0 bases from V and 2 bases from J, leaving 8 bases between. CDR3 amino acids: CASSLVVLNTEAFF. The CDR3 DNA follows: TGTGCCAGCAGCTTGGTTGTACTAAACACTGAAGCTTTCTTT.

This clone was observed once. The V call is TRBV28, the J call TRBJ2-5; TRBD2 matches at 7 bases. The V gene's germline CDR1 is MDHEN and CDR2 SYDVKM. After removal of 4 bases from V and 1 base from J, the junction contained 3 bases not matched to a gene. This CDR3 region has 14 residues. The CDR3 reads CASSWGGSQETQYF. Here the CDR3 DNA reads TGTGCCAGCAGTTGGGGCGGGAGCCAAGAGACCCAGTACTTC.

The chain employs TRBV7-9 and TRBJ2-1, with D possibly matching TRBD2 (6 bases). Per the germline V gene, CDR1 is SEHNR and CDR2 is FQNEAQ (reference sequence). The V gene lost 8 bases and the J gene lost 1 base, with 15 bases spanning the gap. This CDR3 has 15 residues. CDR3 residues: CASDASVGSYNEQFF. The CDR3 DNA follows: TGTGCCAGCGACGCTAGCGTTGGGTCCTACAATGAGCAGTTCTTC.

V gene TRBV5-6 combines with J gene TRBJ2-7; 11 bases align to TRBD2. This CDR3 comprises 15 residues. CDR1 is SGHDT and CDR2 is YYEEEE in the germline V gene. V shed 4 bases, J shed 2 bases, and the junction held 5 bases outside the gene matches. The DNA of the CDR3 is TGTGCCAGCAGCGCCATAGCGGGAGGGCCCTACGAGCAGTACTTC. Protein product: CASSAIAGGPYEQYF.

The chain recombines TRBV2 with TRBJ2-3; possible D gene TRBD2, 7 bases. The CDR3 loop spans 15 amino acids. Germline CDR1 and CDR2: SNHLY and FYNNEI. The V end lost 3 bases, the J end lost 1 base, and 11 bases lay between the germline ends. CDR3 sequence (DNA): TGTGCCAGCAGTGAGTGGCGGGGGCGCACAGATACGCAGTATTTT. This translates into CASSEWRGRTDTQYF.

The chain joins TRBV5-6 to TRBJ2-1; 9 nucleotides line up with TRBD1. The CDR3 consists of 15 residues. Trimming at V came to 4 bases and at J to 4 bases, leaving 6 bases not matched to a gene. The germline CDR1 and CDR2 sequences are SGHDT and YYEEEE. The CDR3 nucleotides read TGTGCCAGCAGCCCGGGACAGGGTGGATACAATGAGCAGTTCTTC. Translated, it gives CASSPGQGGYNEQFF.

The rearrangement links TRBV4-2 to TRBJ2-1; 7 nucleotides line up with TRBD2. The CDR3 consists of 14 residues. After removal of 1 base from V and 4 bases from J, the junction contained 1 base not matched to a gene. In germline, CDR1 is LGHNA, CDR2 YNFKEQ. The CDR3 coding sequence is TGTGCCAGCAGCCAAGGGCGGGAGTACAATGAGCAGTTCTTC. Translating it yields CASSQGREYNEQFF.

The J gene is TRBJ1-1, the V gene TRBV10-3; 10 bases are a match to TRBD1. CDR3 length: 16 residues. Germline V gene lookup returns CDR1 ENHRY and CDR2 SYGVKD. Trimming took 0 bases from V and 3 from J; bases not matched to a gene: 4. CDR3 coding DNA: TGTGCCATCAGTGAGTCGGGACAGGGGAGGTACACTGAAGCTTTCTTT. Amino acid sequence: CAISESGQGRYTEAFF.

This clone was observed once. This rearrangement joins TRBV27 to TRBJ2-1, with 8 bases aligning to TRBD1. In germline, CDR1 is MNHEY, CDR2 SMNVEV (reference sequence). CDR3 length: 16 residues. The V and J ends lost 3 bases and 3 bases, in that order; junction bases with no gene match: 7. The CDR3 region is CASSFGQGFDYNEQFF. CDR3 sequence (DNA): TGTGCCAGCAGTTTCGGACAGGGTTTTGACTACAATGAGCAGTTCTTC.

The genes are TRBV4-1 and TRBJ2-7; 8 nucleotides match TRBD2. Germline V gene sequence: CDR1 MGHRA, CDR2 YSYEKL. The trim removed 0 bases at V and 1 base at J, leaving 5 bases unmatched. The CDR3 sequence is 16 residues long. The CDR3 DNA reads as TGCGCCAGCAGCCAAGATAATAGCGGGACTTCCTACGAGCAGTACTTC. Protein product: CASSQDNSGTSYEQYF.

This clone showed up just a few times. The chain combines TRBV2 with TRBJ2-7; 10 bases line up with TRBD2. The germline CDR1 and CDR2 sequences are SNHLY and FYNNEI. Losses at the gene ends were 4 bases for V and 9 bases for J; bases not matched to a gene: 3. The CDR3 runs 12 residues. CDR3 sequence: CASSGLAGVQYF. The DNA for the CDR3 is TGTGCCAGCAGTGGGCTAGCGGGAGTGCAGTACTTC. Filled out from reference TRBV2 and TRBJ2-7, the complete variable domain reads EPEVTQTPSHQVTQMGQEVILRCVPISNHLYFYWYRQILGQKVEFLVSFYNNEISEKSEIFDDQFSVERPDGSNFTLKIRSTKLEDSAMYFCASSGLAGVQYFGPGTRLTVT.

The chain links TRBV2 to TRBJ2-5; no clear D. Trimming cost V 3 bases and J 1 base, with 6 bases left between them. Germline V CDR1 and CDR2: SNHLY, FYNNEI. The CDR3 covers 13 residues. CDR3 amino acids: CASSDLSQETQYF. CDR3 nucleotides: TGTGCCAGCAGTGACCTGAGCCAAGAGACCCAGTACTTC.

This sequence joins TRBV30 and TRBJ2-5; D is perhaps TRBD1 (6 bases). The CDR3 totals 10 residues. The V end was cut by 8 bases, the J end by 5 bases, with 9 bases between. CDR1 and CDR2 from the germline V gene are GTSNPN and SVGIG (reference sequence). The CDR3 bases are TGTGCCGCAGGGGTTGAGACCCAGTACTTC. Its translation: CAAGVETQYF. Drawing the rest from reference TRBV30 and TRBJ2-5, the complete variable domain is SQTIHQWPATLVQPVGSPLSLECTVEGTSNPNLYWYRQAAGRGLQLLFYSVGIGQISSEVPQNLSASRPQDRQFILSSKKLLLSDSGFYLCAAGVETQYFGPGTRLLVL.

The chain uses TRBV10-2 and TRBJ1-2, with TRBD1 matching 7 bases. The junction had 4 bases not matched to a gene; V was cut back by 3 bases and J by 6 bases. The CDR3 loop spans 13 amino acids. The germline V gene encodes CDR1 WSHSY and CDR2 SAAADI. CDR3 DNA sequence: TGCGCCAGCAGTGACCGGACAGGAGATGGCTACACCTTC. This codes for CASSDRTGDGYTF.

CDR3 loop: CASSVRSTGEGANVLTF. Written as DNA, the CDR3 is TGTGCCAGCAGCGTACGGTCGACAGGGGAAGGGGCCAACGTCCTGACTTTC. The V gene is TRBV9, the J gene TRBJ2-6; 8 bases line up with TRBD1. Germline V gene lookup returns CDR1 SGDLS and CDR2 YYNGEE. The CDR3 is 17 amino acids. Trimming removed 1 base from V and 4 bases from J; junction bases left unmatched: 7.

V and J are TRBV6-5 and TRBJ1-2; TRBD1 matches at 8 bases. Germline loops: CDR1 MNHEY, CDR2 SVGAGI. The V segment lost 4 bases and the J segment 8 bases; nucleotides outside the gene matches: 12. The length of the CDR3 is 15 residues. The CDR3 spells CASSSSGTGSSGYTF. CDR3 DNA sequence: TGTGCCAGCAGTTCTAGCGGGACAGGCTCTTCGGGCTACACCTTC.

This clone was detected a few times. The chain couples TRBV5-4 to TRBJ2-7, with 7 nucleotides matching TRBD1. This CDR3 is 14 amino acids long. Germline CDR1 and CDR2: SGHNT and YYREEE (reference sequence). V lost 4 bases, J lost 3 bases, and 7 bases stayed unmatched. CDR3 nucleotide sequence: TGTGCCAGCAGCACCCTACAGGGGAACTACGAGCAGTACTTC. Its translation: CASSTLQGNYEQYF.

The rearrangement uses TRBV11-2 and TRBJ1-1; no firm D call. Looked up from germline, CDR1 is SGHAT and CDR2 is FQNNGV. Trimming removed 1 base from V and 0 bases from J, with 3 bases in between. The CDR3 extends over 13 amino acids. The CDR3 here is CASSLGMNTEAFF. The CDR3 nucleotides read TGTGCCAGCAGCTTAGGTATGAACACTGAAGCTTTCTTT.

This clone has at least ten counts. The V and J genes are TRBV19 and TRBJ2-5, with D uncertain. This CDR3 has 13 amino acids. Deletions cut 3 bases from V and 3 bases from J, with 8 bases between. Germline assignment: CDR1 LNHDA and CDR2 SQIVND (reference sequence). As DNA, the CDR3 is TGTGCCAGTAGTATCAATCGGGAAGAGACCCAGTACTTC. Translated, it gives CASSINREETQYF.

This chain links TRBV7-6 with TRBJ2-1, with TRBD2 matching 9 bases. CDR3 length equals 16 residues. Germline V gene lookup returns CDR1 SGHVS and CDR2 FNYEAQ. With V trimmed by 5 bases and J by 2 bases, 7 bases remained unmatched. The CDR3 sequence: CASSPRIAGAYNEQFF. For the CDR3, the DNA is TGTGCCAGCAGCCCCCGGATAGCGGGGGCCTACAATGAGCAGTTCTTC.

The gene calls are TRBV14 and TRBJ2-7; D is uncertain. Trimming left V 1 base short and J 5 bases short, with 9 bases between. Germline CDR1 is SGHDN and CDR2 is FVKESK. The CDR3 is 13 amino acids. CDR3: CASSQGRYDEQYF. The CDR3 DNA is TGTGCCAGCAGCCAAGGCAGGTACGACGAGCAGTACTTC.